This TCR beta chain comes out of a study of blood T cell repertoires in COVID-19 (dated by TCRdb to 2018 to 2021). Describing the broader study: The collaborator samples originated in the United States, Italy and Spain and spanned the acute and convalescent phases of COVID-19. The prospective study material was composed of cDNA or gDNA derived from T cells, B-cell-depleted T cells, or PBMCs. Subjects who had been exposed to COVID-19, were actively infected with it, or had recovered from it provided the deeply sampled blood TCRbeta repertoires that made up the dataset. The repertoires were released in a freely available public database intended as a resource for research on the immune response to SARS-CoV-2. Samples came from the ongoing ImmuneRACE study (first 160 participants) plus 1,254 subjects from 6 global collaborators. Nearly every sample came with metadata listing a de-identified subject ID, COVID-19 status, age in years and sex. Where available, HLA class I and class II types were obtained from metadata supplied by the sample provider rather than from assay-based typing. Study-wide findings and limitations: The quantity of clinical and demographic metadata differed by source and by participant and was supplied without curation.

Participants in the prospective study were aged 18 to 89 years, lived in over 20 United States geographic areas, and enrolled through a virtual design. In the prospective study, participants were assigned to cohorts based on the clinical history participants reported in a screening survey and a study questionnaire. In the prospective study, mobile phlebotomists collected whole blood, serum and a nasopharyngeal or oropharyngeal swab from each participant. Additional blood draws and questionnaires over an approximately 2-month period could optionally be provided by prospective study participants. Before DNA extraction, prospective study blood samples were shipped either frozen or at room temperature. TCRbeta CDR3 regions were amplified from genomic DNA by means of the immunoSEQ Assay, a bias-controlled multiplex PCR. The authors' pipeline ran thus. Within the assay, amplification of reference gene primers was used to estimate how many nucleated cells each sample contained. Sequence reads were collapsed and filtered to measure the absolute abundance of every unique TCRbeta CDR3 rearrangement. For each sample, productive Simpson clonality was calculated by taking the square root of Simpson's diversity index across productive rearrangements. TCRdb mirrors the immuneACCESS table, restricted to in-frame sequences. Some clones are absent from its copies; in checked studies, under half trace to an unresolved V gene, and the reason for the others is unknown. That table furnishes V, J and clone size, whereas the DNA furnished D and trimming. The sample contains approximately 450,000 clones, roughly 85% of them found a single time. The ten largest clones capture approximately 2% of the sample.

From a lookup of the germline V gene, CDR1 and CDR2 are SGHDT and YYEEEE. The CDR3, cysteine through phenylalanine, is 16 amino acids long. Only the CDR3 DNA is retained, 48 bases long and in frame from the first base. Unmatched junction bases come to 11, with V trimmed by 4 bases and J by 5 bases. A word on this clone: The antigen it binds to is not known. Per-base qualities were not stored, and no clone one base away is much larger.

The TCR originated in a woman under 30 with acute COVID-19. Sequenced: PBMCs or T cells enriched from blood (not recorded which). The V and J segments used are TRBV5-6 and TRBJ2-1, with 8 bases in between that match TRBD2. The nucleotide sequence reads TGTGCCAGCAGCGCCCTCCGGAGTAGCGGGGACAATGAGCAGTTCTTC. This gives the protein CASSALRSSGDNEQFF.